This T cell receptor beta chain was retrieved from a study of shared clonotypes between healthy human individuals. Study background: A couple of women and three men aged 18 to 49 served as donors.

There are 15 residues in the CDR3. CDR1 is SGDLS, CDR2 YYNGEE, per germline. The ends were cut back, 0 bases at V and 2 bases at J, with 9 bases in the middle. Investigators divided CD4+ cells into CD45RA+ naive and CD45RA-negative memory subsets. This clone was detected once. TCRdb keeps only in-frame clones here, not all; method: immunoSEQ multiplex PCR. The table has roughly 1,100,000 clones, approximately 68% seen once. Material for sequencing was memory CD4+ T cells sorted from blood. Documented subset: CD45RA-negative fraction. This clonotype was sampled from a man aged 18 to 35 in good health. This sequence joins TRBV9 and TRBJ2-1; D remains ambiguous. The CDR3 region is CASSVGSGAYNEQFF. For the CDR3, the DNA is TGTGCCAGCAGCGTAGGGTCTGGAGCCTACAATGAGCAGTTCTTC.